The 18 T cell receptor beta chains below were found in one sample sequenced in a study of blood T cell repertoires in COVID-19. Sequencing was performed with immunoSEQ multiplex PCR; in TCRdb, only in-frame clones are kept and a portion is missing. Of just over 150,000 clones listed, roughly 90% are singletons. Material for sequencing was PBMCs or T cells enriched from blood (not recorded which). The source is a woman aged 45-59 years who had recovered from COVID-19.

The chain has TRBV7-2 and TRBJ2-7; D unresolved. The CDR3 has 14 amino acids. V dropped 3 bases and J dropped 3 bases, with 12 bases sitting between them. Per the germline V gene, CDR1 is SGHTA and CDR2 is FQGNSA. The CDR3 bases are TGTGCCAGCAGCTTGCGATTGGTCGGCTACGAGCAGTACTTC. Encoded protein: CASSLRLVGYEQYF. Full variable domain (rest looked up from reference TRBV7-2 and TRBJ2-7): GAGVSQSPSNKVTEKGKDVELRCDPISGHTALYWYRQSLGQGLEFLIYFQGNSAPDKSGLPSDRFSAERTGGSVSTLTIQRTQQEDSAVYLCASSLRLVGYEQYFGPGTRLTVT.

The CDR3 region is CASSLLGTGPEQYF. CDR3 nucleotide sequence: TGTGCCAGCAGCTTACTCGGGACAGGCCCCGAGCAGTACTTC. The chain is built from TRBV13 and TRBJ2-7, with 8 bases aligning to TRBD1. The CDR3 is 14 amino acids. The J segment lost 6 bases and the V segment lost 2 bases, leaving 6 bases of the junction unmatched. Germline CDR1 is PRHDT and CDR2 is FYEKMQ (reference sequence).

This rearrangement joins TRBV4-1 to TRBJ2-7, with a weak D call TRBD2 (5 bases). Trimming cost V 0 bases and J 4 bases, with 10 bases left between them. CDR1 and CDR2 from the germline V gene are MGHRA and YSYEKL. The CDR3 spans 14 residues. Written as DNA, the CDR3 is TGCGCCAGCAGCCAAGAATCATCGGGATACGAGCAGTACTTC. This codes for CASSQESSGYEQYF.

V and J are TRBV11-2 and TRBJ2-1, with D unclear. Germline CDR1 SGHAT, CDR2 FQNNGV. CDR3 size: 14 residues. With 1 base removed from V and 7 bases from J, the gap between germline ends came to 11 bases. The CDR3 region is CASSLGPWANEQFF. The CDR3 region has the DNA TGTGCCAGCAGCTTAGGCCCGTGGGCAAATGAGCAGTTCTTC.

The chain employs TRBV1 and TRBJ2-7; TRBD1, as called in the table, went unchecked against the DNA. TRBV1 counts as a pseudogene. The CDR3 extends over 16 amino acids. The CDR3 region has the DNA TGCACCAGCAGCCTCGAGGCGGACAGGGGAAACTACGAGCAGTACTTC. It is translated as CTSSLEADRGNYEQYF.

The CDR3 spells CASSPGQLKNTEAFF. For the CDR3, the DNA is TGTGCCAGCAGCCCGGGACAGTTAAAGAACACTGAAGCTTTCTTT. This chain links TRBV7-8 with TRBJ1-1, with TRBD1 matching over 7 bases. Germline V gene sequence: CDR1 SGHVS, CDR2 FQNEAQ. V trimming: 5 bases; J trimming: 1 base; junction bases outside the gene matches: 7. This CDR3 spans 15 amino acids.

V gene TRBV7-2 combines with J gene TRBJ1-1; D is ambiguous. Trimming took 2 bases from V and 4 from J, leaving 17 bases between them. The CDR3 has 16 amino acids. The germline gives CDR1 SGHTA, CDR2 FQGNSA. The CDR3 sequence is CASSLLLERYVTEAFF. The CDR3 nucleotides are TGTGCCAGCAGCTTATTACTAGAGAGGTATGTCACTGAAGCTTTCTTT.

The V gene is TRBV5-5, the J gene TRBJ2-3; 9 bases map to TRBD1. The V segment lost 3 bases and the J segment 5 bases; nucleotides outside the gene matches: 10. Per germline, CDR1 SGHKS and CDR2 YYEKEE (reference sequence). This CDR3 contains 16 residues. The CDR3 bases are TGTGCCAGCAGCTCTCCGGACAGGGGCGTCGTAGATACGCAGTATTTT. This gives the protein CASSSPDRGVVDTQYF.

The V call is TRBV7-9, the J call TRBJ2-3; TRBD2 might be the D (5 bases). From germline, CDR1 is SEHNR and CDR2 FQNEAQ (reference sequence). The V and J ends lost 3 bases and 0 bases respectively, with 10 bases between them. This CDR3 has 15 residues. The CDR3 protein is CASSLGESSTDTQYF. The CDR3, as DNA: TGTGCCAGCAGCTTGGGAGAGTCTAGCACAGATACGCAGTATTTT. Variable domain in full (rest from reference TRBV7-9 and TRBJ2-3): DTGVSQNPRHKITKRGQNVTFRCDPISEHNRLYWYRQTLGQGPEFLTYFQNEAQLEKSRLLSDRFSAERPKGSFSTLEIQRTEQGDSAMYLCASSLGESSTDTQYFGPGTRLTVL.

The chain employs TRBV5-1 and TRBJ1-2, with 8 bases aligning to TRBD1. This CDR3 comprises 14 residues. The germline gives CDR1 SGHRS, CDR2 YFSETQ. V gave up 3 bases and J gave up 6 bases; unmatched junction bases: 7. CDR3 in amino acids: CASSSRTGLNGYTF. The DNA for the CDR3 is TGCGCCAGCAGCTCCCGGACAGGGTTGAATGGCTACACCTTC.

This clone was counted a few times. The chain uses TRBV9 and TRBJ1-5; D may be TRBD1 (5 bases). The germline CDR1 and CDR2 sequences are SGDLS and YYNGEE. The CDR3 runs 17 residues. Trimming removed 0 bases from V and 2 bases from J, with 15 bases in between. CDR3 in amino acids: CASSVGTGQKGNQPQHF. CDR3 nucleotides: TGTGCCAGCAGCGTAGGAACAGGTCAGAAGGGCAATCAGCCCCAGCATTTT. The full variable domain, its missing parts supplied by reference TRBV9 and TRBJ1-5, is DSGVTQTPKHLITATGQRVTLRCSPRSGDLSVYWYQQSLDQGLQFLIQYYNGEERAKGNILERFSAQQFPDLHSELNLSSLELGDSALYFCASSVGTGQKGNQPQHFGDGTRLSIL.

This clone was seen more than once but under ten times. The V gene is TRBV29-1, the J gene TRBJ1-2, with unresolved D. Germline CDR1 SQVTM, CDR2 ANQGSEA. V lost 0 bases to trimming and J lost 3 bases, with 5 bases between them. The CDR3 extends over 12 amino acids. The DNA of the CDR3 is TGCAGCGTTGAAGATCTAGACTATGGCTACACCTTC. Protein: CSVEDLDYGYTF.

This rearrangement joins TRBV9 to TRBJ2-1; perhaps TRBD1 as D (5 bases). Between the trimmed V and J ends, which lost 0 bases and 6 bases, there was a span of 10 bases. Germline values: CDR1 SGDLS, CDR2 YYNGEE. This CDR3 has 14 amino acids. The CDR3 sequence is CASSVGGIVNEQFF. The CDR3 DNA reads TGTGCCAGCAGCGTAGGGGGCATAGTCAATGAGCAGTTCTTC.

CDR3 in DNA: TGTGCCAGCTCCCGAATGGGGGGTGAAAAACTGTTTTTT. Its translation is CASSRMGGEKLFF. The V gene is TRBV18, the J gene TRBJ1-4; possibly TRBD1 for D (5 bases). V lost 6 bases to trimming and J lost 7 bases, with 12 bases between them. CDR3 length: 13 residues. Germline CDR1 reads KGHSH; CDR2 reads LQKENI. Filled out from reference TRBV18 and TRBJ1-4, the complete variable domain reads NAGVMQNPRHLVRRRGQEARLRCSPMKGHSHVYWYRQLPEEGLKFMVYLQKENIIDESGMPKERFSAEFPKEGPSILRIQQVVRGDSAAYFCASSRMGGEKLFFGSGTQLSVL.

V is TRBV20-1 and J is TRBJ1-2; D gene unclear. V lost 3 bases to trimming and J lost 0 bases, with 8 bases between them. Germline CDR1 DFQATT, CDR2 SNEGSKA (reference sequence). This CDR3 comprises 13 residues. The CDR3 protein is CSASLGTNYGYTF. CDR3 bases: TGCAGTGCTAGTTTGGGCACTAACTATGGCTACACCTTC.

The chain employs TRBV5-8 and TRBJ1-2; D is perhaps TRBD1 (6 bases). V was cut by 4 bases and J by 7 bases, with 20 bases left in between. The CDR3 has 15 amino acids. Germline CDR1 is SGHTS and CDR2 is YDEGEE. CDR3 sequence: CASSQMRTARGGYTF. The CDR3 DNA reads as TGTGCCAGCAGCCAAATGCGGACAGCAAGAGGTGGCTACACCTTC.

The V gene is TRBV21-1, the J gene TRBJ1-1; TRBD1 is the table's D call and was not checked against the DNA. TRBV21-1 is assigned pseudogene status. CDR3 length: 16 residues. CDR3 DNA sequence: TGTGCCAGCATCGGGACAGGGGGCCTTATATACACTGAAGCTTTCTTT. This sequence encodes CASIGTGGLIYTEAFF.

The V gene is TRBV6-5, the J gene TRBJ1-5; 8 bases are a match to TRBD1. V shed 6 bases and J 10 bases; nucleotides not matched to a gene: 14. The CDR3 loop spans 15 amino acids. Germline CDR1 reads MNHEY; CDR2 reads SVGAGI. In DNA, the CDR3 is TGTGCCAGCAGCCTCACCCGGGACAGGCGCCAACCCCAGCATTTT. This gives the protein CASSLTRDRRQPQHF.